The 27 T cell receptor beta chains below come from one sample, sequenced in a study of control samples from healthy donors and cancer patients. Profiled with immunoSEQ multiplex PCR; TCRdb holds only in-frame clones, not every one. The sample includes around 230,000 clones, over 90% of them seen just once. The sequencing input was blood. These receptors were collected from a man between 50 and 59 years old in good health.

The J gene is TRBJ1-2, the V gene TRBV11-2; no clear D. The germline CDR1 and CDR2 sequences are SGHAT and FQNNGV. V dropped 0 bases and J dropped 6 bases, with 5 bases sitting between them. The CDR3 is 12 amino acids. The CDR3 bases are TGTGCCAGCAGCTTAGAGGGAGATGGCTACACCTTC. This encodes CASSLEGDGYTF.

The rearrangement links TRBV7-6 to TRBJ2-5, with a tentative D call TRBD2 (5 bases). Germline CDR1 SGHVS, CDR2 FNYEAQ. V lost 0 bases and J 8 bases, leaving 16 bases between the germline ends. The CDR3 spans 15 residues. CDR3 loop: CASSLADYTSDTQYF. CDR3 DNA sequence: TGTGCCAGCAGCTTAGCCGACTATACTTCAGATACCCAGTACTTC.

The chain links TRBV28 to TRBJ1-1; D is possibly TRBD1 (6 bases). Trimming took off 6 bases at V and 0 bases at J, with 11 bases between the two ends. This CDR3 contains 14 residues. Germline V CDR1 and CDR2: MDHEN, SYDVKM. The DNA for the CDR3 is TGTGCCAGCAGGGGGGGCACCTTGAACACTGAAGCTTTCTTT. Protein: CASRGGTLNTEAFF.

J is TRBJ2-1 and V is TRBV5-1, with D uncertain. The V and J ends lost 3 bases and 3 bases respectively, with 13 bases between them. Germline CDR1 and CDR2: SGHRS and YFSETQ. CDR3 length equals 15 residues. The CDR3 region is CASSSDGLIYNEQFF. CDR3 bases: TGCGCCAGCAGCTCCGACGGTCTAATCTACAATGAGCAGTTCTTC.

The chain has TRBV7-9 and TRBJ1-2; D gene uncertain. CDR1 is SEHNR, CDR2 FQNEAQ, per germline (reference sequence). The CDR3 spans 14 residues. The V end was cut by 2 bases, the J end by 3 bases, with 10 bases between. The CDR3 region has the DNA TGTGCCAGCAGCTTATGGTCCCAGCACTATGGCTACACCTTC. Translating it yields CASSLWSQHYGYTF. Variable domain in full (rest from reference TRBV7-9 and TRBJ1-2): DTGVSQNPRHKITKRGQNVTFRCDPISEHNRLYWYRQTLGQGPEFLTYFQNEAQLEKSRLLSDRFSAERPKGSFSTLEIQRTEQGDSAMYLCASSLWSQHYGYTFGSGTRLTVV.

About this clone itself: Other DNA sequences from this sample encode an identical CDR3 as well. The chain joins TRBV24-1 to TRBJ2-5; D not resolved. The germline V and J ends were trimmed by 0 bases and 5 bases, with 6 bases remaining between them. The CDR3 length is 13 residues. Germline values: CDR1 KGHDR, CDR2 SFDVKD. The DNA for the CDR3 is TGTGCCACCAGTGATTTGAAAGGGGAGACCCAGTACTTC. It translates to CATSDLKGETQYF.

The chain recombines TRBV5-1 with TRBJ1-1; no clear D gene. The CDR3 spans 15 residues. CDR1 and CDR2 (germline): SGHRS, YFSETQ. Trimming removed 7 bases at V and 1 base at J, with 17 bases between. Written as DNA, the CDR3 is TGCGCCAGCCTAGCCATGGGGAGCGGGAACACTGAAGCTTTCTTT. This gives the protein CASLAMGSGNTEAFF.

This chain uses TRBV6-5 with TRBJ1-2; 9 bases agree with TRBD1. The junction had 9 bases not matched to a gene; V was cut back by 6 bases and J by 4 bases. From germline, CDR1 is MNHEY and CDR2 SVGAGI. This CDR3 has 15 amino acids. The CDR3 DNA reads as TGTGCCAGCAGAAATAAGGACAGGGGCATCTATGGCTACACCTTC. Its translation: CASRNKDRGIYGYTF.

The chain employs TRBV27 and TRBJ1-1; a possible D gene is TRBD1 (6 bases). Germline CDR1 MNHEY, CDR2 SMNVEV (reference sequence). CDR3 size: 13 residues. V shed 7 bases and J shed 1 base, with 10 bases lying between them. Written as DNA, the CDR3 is TGTGCCAGCAAGGGAGGGGGGAACACTGAAGCTTTCTTT. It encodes CASKGGGNTEAFF.

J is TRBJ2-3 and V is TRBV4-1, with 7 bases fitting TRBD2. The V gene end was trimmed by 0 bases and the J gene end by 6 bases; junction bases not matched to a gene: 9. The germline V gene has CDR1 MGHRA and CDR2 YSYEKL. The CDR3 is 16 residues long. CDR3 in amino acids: CASSQDPSGILDTQYF. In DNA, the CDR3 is TGCGCCAGCAGCCAAGACCCTAGCGGCATACTGGATACGCAGTATTTT.

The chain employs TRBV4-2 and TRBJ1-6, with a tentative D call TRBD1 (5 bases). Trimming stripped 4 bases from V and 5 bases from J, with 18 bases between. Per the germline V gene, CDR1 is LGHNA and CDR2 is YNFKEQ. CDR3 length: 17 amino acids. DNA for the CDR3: TGTGCCAGCAGCCCACATGGGGCAGGGTCGGATAATTCACCCCTCCACTTT. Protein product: CASSPHGAGSDNSPLHF.

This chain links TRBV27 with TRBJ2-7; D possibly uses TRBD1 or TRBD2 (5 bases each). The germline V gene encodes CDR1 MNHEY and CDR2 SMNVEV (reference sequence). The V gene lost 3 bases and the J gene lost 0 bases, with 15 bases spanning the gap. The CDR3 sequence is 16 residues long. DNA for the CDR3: TGTGCCAGCAGTTTCTATTCCGGGGCAAGCTCCTACGAGCAGTACTTC. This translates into CASSFYSGASSYEQYF.

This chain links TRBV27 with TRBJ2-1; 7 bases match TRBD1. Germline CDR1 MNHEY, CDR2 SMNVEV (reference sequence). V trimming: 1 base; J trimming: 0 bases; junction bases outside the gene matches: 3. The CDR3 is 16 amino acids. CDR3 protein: CASSLYGQASYNEQFF. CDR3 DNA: TGTGCCAGCAGTTTATACGGACAGGCCTCCTACAATGAGCAGTTCTTC.

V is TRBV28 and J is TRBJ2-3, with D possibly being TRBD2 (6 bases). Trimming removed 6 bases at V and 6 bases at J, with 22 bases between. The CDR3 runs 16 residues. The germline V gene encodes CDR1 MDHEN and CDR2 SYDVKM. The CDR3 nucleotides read TGTGCCAGCAGCCTCGGGACTGGCTCAGGGCGTGATACGCAGTATTTT. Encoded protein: CASSLGTGSGRDTQYF.

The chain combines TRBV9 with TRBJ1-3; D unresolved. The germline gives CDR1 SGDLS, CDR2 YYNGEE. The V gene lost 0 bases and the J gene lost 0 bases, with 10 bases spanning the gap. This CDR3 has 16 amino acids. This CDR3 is CASSVEQPSSGNTIYF. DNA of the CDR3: TGTGCCAGCAGCGTAGAACAGCCGAGCTCTGGAAACACCATATATTTT.

The CDR3 DNA is TGTGCCAGCAGCTTGACAGGGGTCGACACCGGGGAGCTGTTTTTT. It specifies CASSLTGVDTGELFF. The V and J genes are TRBV5-4 and TRBJ2-2; 7 nucleotides align to TRBD1. V was pared by 1 base and J by 3 bases, with 3 bases of the junction left unmatched. Germline V lookup: CDR1 SGHNT, CDR2 YYREEE (reference sequence). The CDR3 runs to 15 residues.

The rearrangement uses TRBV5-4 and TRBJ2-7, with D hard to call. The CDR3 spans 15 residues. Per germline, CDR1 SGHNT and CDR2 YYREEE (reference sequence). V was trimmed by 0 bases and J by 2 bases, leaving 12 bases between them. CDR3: CASSLGTVGTYEQYF. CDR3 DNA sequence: TGTGCCAGCAGCTTGGGGACGGTGGGAACCTACGAGCAGTACTTC.

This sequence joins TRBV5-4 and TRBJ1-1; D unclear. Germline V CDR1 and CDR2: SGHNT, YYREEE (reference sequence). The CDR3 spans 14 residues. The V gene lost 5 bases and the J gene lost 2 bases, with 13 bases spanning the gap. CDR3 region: CASSFREGNTEAFF. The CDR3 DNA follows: TGTGCCAGCAGTTTCCGGGAGGGAAACACTGAAGCTTTCTTT.

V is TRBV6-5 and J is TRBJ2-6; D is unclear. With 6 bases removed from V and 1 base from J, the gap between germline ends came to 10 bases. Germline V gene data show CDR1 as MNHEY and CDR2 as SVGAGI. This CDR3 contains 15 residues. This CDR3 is CASSSLRSGANVLTF. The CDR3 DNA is TGTGCCAGCAGCTCCCTGCGGTCTGGGGCCAACGTCCTGACTTTC.

CDR3 in DNA: TGTGCCAGCAGCTTCGGAGAGGGAAACACCATATATTTT. This codes for CASSFGEGNTIYF. This sequence joins TRBV7-9 and TRBJ1-3; D not resolved. This CDR3 comprises 13 residues. The germline V gene encodes CDR1 SEHNR and CDR2 FQNEAQ (reference sequence). Trimming took 3 bases from V and 4 from J, leaving 7 bases between them.

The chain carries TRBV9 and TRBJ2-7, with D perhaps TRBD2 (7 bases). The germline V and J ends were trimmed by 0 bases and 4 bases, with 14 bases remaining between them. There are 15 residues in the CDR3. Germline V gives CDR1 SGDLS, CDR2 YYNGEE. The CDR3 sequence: CASSVGPGDYYEQYF. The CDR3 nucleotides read TGTGCCAGCAGCGTAGGTCCAGGGGACTATTACGAGCAGTACTTC.

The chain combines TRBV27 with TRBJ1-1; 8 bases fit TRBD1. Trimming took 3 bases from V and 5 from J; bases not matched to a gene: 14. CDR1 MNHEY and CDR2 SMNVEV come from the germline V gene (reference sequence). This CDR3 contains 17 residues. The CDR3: CASSFPPGRGQRTEAFF. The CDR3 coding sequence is TGTGCCAGCAGTTTCCCCCCGGGCAGGGGGCAGAGGACTGAAGCTTTCTTT.

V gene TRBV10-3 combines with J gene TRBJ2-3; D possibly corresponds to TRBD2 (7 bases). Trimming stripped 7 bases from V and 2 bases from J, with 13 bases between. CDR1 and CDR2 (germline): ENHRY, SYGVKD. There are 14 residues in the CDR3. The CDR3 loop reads CAIKRGGNTDTQYF. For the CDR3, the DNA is TGTGCCATCAAGAGGGGGGGCAACACAGATACGCAGTATTTT.

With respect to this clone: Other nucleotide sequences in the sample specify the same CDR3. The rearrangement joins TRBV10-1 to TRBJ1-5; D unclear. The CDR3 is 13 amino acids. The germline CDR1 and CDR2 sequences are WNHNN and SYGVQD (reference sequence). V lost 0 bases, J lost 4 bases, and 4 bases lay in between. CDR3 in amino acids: CASSESGNQPQHF. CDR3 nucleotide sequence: TGCGCCAGCAGTGAGTCCGGAAATCAGCCCCAGCATTTT.

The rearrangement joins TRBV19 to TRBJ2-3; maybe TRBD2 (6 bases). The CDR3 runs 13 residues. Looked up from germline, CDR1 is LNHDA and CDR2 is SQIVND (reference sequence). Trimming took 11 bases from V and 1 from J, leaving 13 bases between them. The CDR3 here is CAARGGGTDTQYF. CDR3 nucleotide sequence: TGTGCCGCGCGGGGCGGGGGCACAGATACGCAGTATTTT.

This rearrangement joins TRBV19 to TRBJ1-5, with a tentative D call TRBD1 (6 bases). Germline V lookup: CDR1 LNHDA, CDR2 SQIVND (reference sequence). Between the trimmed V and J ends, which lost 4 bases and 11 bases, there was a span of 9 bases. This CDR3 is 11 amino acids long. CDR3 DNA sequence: TGTGCCAGTAGTAGACAGGATTCCCAGCATTTT. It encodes CASSRQDSQHF.

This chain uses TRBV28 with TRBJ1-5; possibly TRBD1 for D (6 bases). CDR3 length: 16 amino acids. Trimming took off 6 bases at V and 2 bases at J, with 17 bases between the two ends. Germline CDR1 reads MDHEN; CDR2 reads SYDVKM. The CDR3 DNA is TGTGCCAGCAGCCCGCATGAGGGGGGGGGCAATCAGCCCCAGCATTTT. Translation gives CASSPHEGGGNQPQHF.